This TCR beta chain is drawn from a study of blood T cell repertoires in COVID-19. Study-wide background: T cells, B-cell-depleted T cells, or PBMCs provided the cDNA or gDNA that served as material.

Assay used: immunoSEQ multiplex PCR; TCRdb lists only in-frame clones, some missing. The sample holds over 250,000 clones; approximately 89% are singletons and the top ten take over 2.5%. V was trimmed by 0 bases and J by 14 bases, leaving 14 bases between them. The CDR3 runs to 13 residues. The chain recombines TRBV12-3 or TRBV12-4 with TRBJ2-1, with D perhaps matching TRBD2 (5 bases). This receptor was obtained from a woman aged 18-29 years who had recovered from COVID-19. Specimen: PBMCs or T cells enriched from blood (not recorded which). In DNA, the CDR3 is TGTGCCAGCAGTTTAGCGCTGAGGGATGGGGAGTTCTTC. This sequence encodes CASSLALRDGEFF.